This TCR beta chain is drawn from a study of a mutant IDH1 vaccine in newly diagnosed glioma. Study information: Treated patients, roughly 62% male and roughly 40% female, averaged around 40 years of age. Earlier treatment was radiotherapy, temozolomide, or both, with most getting both. The study, taken as a whole, reports: Across multiple MHC alleles, 85% to 95% of patients had vaccine-induced responses.

Sample time point: baseline, week 1 (first vaccination visit). This sample's treatment: pre-vaccination baseline after standard-of-care therapy. Astrocytomas that were new, WHO grade 3 or 4, IDH1-mutant and ATRX-lost were present in the donors. A word on this clone: The antigen remains undetermined.

Libraries were prepared by immunoSEQ multiplex PCR; TCRdb keeps only in-frame clonotypes and omits some of them. The sample has around 60,000 clones; 91% are singletons. Germline CDR1 is LGHNA and CDR2 is YSLEER. The CDR3 runs 13 residues. V lost 0 bases and J lost 2, with 5 bases in between. The rearrangement links TRBV4-3 to TRBJ2-7; D ambiguous. This clonotype originated in a man aged 45 to 65 with glioma. This specimen consisted of PBMCs, obtained from a glioma patient treated with radiotherapy, temozolomide or both. CDR3 amino acids: CASSQELAYEQYF. The DNA for the CDR3 is TGCGCCAGCAGCCAAGAGCTAGCCTACGAGCAGTACTTC.